These 15 T cell receptor beta chains came from one sample sequenced in a study of T cell repertoires in cytomegalovirus infection. TCRdb passed the reads through MiXCR, listing each CDR3 protein once. The sample lists more than 65,000 distinct CDR3 sequences, around 49% occurring once. Antigens of these TCRs are unknown. The sample here was CD8+ T cells from cultured PBMCs, taken from culture after CMV antigen stimulation. Every receptor here comes from a human donor in good health (CMV status not recorded). Some clones in this sample may be carry-over from other donors' samples.

This clonotype was recorded a few times. V and J are TRBV7-9 and TRBJ2-3; 9 bases align to TRBD1. Germline-derived CDR1 and CDR2 are SEHNR and FQNEAQ (reference sequence). The length of the CDR3 is 16 residues. J lost 2 bases, V lost 3 bases, and 6 bases had no gene match. The CDR3 protein is CASSFGDRDHTDTQYF. CDR3 sequence (DNA): TGTGCCAGCAGCTTTGGGGACAGGGACCACACAGATACGCAGTATTTT.

There are many counts of this clonotype. V is TRBV6-2 or TRBV6-3 and J is TRBJ2-7, with D possibly being TRBD1 or TRBD2 (6 bases each). V was pared by 6 bases and J by 4 bases, with 19 bases between. This CDR3 has 15 amino acids. Looked up from germline, CDR1 is MNHEY and CDR2 is SVGEGT. This CDR3 reads CASSPGSGATYEQYF. CDR3 sequence (DNA): TGTGCCAGCAGCCCCGGTTCGGGGGCGACTTACGAGCAGTACTTC.

This clonotype was counted once. A read error may produce the germline difference seen at one junction end. CDR3 sequence: CASSLRDEQFF. In DNA, the CDR3 is TGTGCCAGCAGCTTGCGGGATGAGCAGTTCTTC. The chain is built from TRBV5-3 and TRBJ2-1; D might be TRBD2 (5 bases). TRBV5-3 is assigned to the ORF class and has an uncertain function. This CDR3 spans 11 amino acids.

The CDR3 region is CASSQEEYRRSDTQYF. The CDR3 coding sequence is TGCGCCAGCAGCCAAGAAGAGTACAGGCGCTCAGATACGCAGTATTTT. This chain links TRBV4-3 with TRBJ2-3; D is perhaps TRBD1 (5 bases). The CDR3 sequence is 16 residues long. CDR1 and CDR2 from the germline V gene are LGHNA and YSLEER. Between the trimmed V and J ends, which lost 0 bases and 4 bases, there was a span of 14 bases.

This chain links TRBV28 with TRBJ2-7; 10 nucleotides line up with TRBD2. Germline-derived CDR1 and CDR2 are MDHEN and SYDVKM. J lost 4 bases, V lost 8 bases, and 11 bases had no gene match. The CDR3 runs 15 residues. The CDR3 here is CASATPSGSFYEQYF. In DNA, the CDR3 is TGTGCCAGCGCTACTCCTAGCGGGAGTTTTTACGAGCAGTACTTC.

This clonotype was observed a few times. This rearrangement joins TRBV28 to TRBJ2-2, with a weak D call TRBD2 (6 bases). V gave up 9 bases and J gave up 4 bases, with 15 bases separating them. CDR3 size: 14 residues. Per the germline V gene, CDR1 is MDHEN and CDR2 is SYDVKM. The DNA for the CDR3 is TGTGCCAGTCAAACCGGGACTTCCACCGGGGAGCTGTTTTTT. This sequence encodes CASQTGTSTGELFF.

CDR3 DNA sequence: TGTGCCAGTAGTATTCGCCGGGACAGGGGAATGGGCGAGCAGTACTTC. This translates into CASSIRRDRGMGEQYF. The rearrangement joins TRBV19 to TRBJ2-7; TRBD1 agrees at 10 bases. V was pared by 3 bases and J by 6 bases, with 11 bases of the junction left unmatched. The CDR3 length is 16 residues. Germline V CDR1 and CDR2: LNHDA, SQIVND (reference sequence).

The chain combines TRBV3-1 with TRBJ2-5; TRBD1 agrees at 8 bases. CDR3 size: 16 residues. CDR1 is LGHDT, CDR2 YNNKEL, per germline (reference sequence). After removal of 4 bases from V and 4 bases from J, the junction contained 11 bases not matched to a gene. The CDR3 reads CASSLTGGEDGETQYF. The CDR3 nucleotides read TGTGCCAGCAGCCTTACAGGGGGAGAGGACGGAGAGACCCAGTACTTC.

The chain has TRBV6-5 and TRBJ2-3, with D possibly matching TRBD2 (5 bases). V shed 4 bases and J shed 3 bases, with 20 bases lying between them. Germline lookup yields CDR1 MNHEY and CDR2 SVGAGI. The CDR3 is 17 amino acids. For the CDR3, the DNA is TGTGCCAGCAGTTCTTATGTCGGGGAGAGGATGACAGATACGCAGTATTTT. Protein sequence: CASSSYVGERMTDTQYF.

V is TRBV4-3 and J is TRBJ2-1; 7 positions agree with TRBD2. The CDR3 is 16 residues long. With 0 bases clipped from V and 2 bases from J, the junction kept 4 bases outside the gene matches. Per the germline V gene, CDR1 is LGHNA and CDR2 is YSLEER. Here the CDR3 reads CASSQDAGVTYNEQFF. The CDR3, as DNA: TGCGCCAGCAGCCAAGACGCGGGAGTAACCTACAATGAGCAGTTCTTC.

The rearrangement links TRBV11-2 to TRBJ2-7; TRBD1 is a possible D gene (6 bases). Germline loops: CDR1 SGHAT, CDR2 FQNNGV. The CDR3 is 19 amino acids. V lost 3 bases, J lost 2 bases, and 26 bases lay in between. The CDR3 bases are TGTGCCAGCAGCTTCCTGGAACTAGAACTGGACAGACTTACCTACGAGCAGTACTTC. This translates into CASSFLELELDRLTYEQYF. Filled out from reference TRBV11-2 and TRBJ2-7, the complete variable domain reads EAGVAQSPRYKIIEKRQSVAFWCNPISGHATLYWYQQILGQGPKLLIQFQNNGVVDDSQLPKDRFSAERLKGVDSTLKIQPAKLEDSAVYLCASSFLELELDRLTYEQYFGPGTRLTVT.

There are a few counts of this clonotype. The V gene is TRBV27, the J gene TRBJ2-1; a possible D gene is TRBD1 (5 bases). CDR1 is MNHEY, CDR2 SMNVEV, per germline (reference sequence). The CDR3 totals 16 residues. V lost 7 bases, J lost 6 bases, and 22 bases lay in between. The CDR3 protein is CASISQTQGIGNEQFF. In DNA form, the CDR3 reads TGTGCCAGCATTTCCCAAACCCAGGGTATCGGCAATGAGCAGTTCTTC.

The rearrangement links TRBV28 to TRBJ1-2, with 7 nucleotides matching TRBD1. Per the germline V gene, CDR1 is MDHEN and CDR2 is SYDVKM. CDR3 length: 16 residues. V was pared by 6 bases and J by 7 bases, with 17 bases of the junction left unmatched. This CDR3 reads CASSTRGLGGQSGYTF. In DNA, the CDR3 is TGTGCCAGCAGCACGAGGGGCCTTGGGGGACAGTCTGGCTACACCTTC.

V usage is TRBV6-6 and J usage is TRBJ1-2; D uncertain. The V and J ends lost 5 bases and 3 bases respectively, with 19 bases between them. CDR3 length: 16 residues. Looked up from germline, CDR1 is MNHNY and CDR2 is SVGAGI (reference sequence). CDR3 in DNA: TGTGCCAGCAGTGTTCGCCAAATCCACGGCTACTATGGCTACACCTTC. Amino acids: CASSVRQIHGYYGYTF.

CDR3 sequence reads: CASSPGQGIYEQYF. The CDR3 bases are TGTGCCAGCAGCCCGGGACAGGGGATCTACGAGCAGTACTTC. The chain carries TRBV7-9 and TRBJ2-7; 10 bases are shared with TRBD1. The CDR3 runs to 14 residues. Trimming took 5 bases from V and 3 from J; bases not matched to a gene: 4. Germline V gene data show CDR1 as SEHNR and CDR2 as FQNEAQ (reference sequence).